A single sample gave rise to the 10 T cell receptor beta chains below, sequenced in a study of neurological immune-mediated disorders. A single record per CDR3 protein comes from TCRdb applying MiXCR to the 5' RACE reads. Of some 66,000 distinct CDR3 sequences in the sample, under 3.5% are singletons; the top ten hold roughly 3.7%. Sequencing used PBMCs. The receptors stem from a man aged 35-49 years with multiple sclerosis.

This clonotype was seen only a few times. The rearrangement uses TRBV10-2 and TRBJ1-2, with 7 bases fitting TRBD1. The CDR3 is made up of 14 amino acids. Germline CDR1 reads WSHSY; CDR2 reads SAAADI. V trimming: 6 bases; J trimming: 7 bases; junction bases outside the gene matches: 11. The CDR3 region has the DNA TGCGCCAGCAGCCCTAACGACAGGGCGGGTGGCTACACCTTC. Encoded protein: CASSPNDRAGGYTF.

At least ten counts were recorded for this clonotype. CDR3 protein: CASSLKGINEQFF. CDR3 nucleotides: TGCGCCAGCAGCTTAAAAGGGATCAATGAGCAGTTCTTC. The J gene is TRBJ2-1, the V gene TRBV5-1; no definite D call. CDR3 size: 13 residues. CDR1 is SGHRS, CDR2 YFSETQ, per germline. V was cut by 2 bases and J by 6 bases, with 9 bases left in between.

In this sample, this clonotype turned up many times. V is TRBV12-3 or TRBV12-4 and J is TRBJ2-7, with 12 positions matching TRBD2. After removal of 7 bases from V and 3 bases from J, the junction contained 4 bases not matched to a gene. The CDR3 totals 14 residues. The DNA for the CDR3 is TGTGCCAGCACCACGACTAGCGGGAGCTACGAGCAGTACTTC. Its translation is CASTTTSGSYEQYF.

This clonotype came up many times. V usage is TRBV12-3 or TRBV12-4 and J usage is TRBJ1-2, with D unclear. Trimming shortened V by 5 bases and J by 4 bases, and 8 bases separated the two germline ends. CDR3 length: 12 residues. CDR3 nucleotide sequence: TGTGCCAGCAGTGTTAGCTCCTATGGCTACACCTTC. It yields the protein CASSVSSYGYTF.

This clonotype was detected ten times or more. This chain uses TRBV5-1 with TRBJ1-5, with 7 bases identical to TRBD1. The CDR3 has 14 residues. Per germline, CDR1 SGHRS and CDR2 YFSETQ. The V segment lost 0 bases and the J segment 7 bases; nucleotides outside the gene matches: 4. The CDR3 sequence: CASSLGQGVQPQHF. The CDR3 nucleotides read TGCGCCAGCAGCTTGGGTCAGGGGGTACAGCCCCAGCATTTT.

CDR3 coding DNA: TGCGCCAGCAGCTTAGCCCCTACCTACAATGAGCAGTTCTTC. Translation gives CASSLAPTYNEQFF. The rearrangement joins TRBV5-1 to TRBJ2-1; D not certain. Germline CDR1 SGHRS, CDR2 YFSETQ. V lost 2 bases and J lost 2, with 8 bases in between. The CDR3 has 14 residues.

This chain links TRBV6-5 with TRBJ1-2; D not resolved. Germline CDR1 is MNHEY and CDR2 is SVGAGI. The CDR3 covers 13 residues. V was trimmed by 6 bases and J by 8 bases, leaving 16 bases between them. The CDR3 protein is CASSPPAGRGYTF. The DNA of the CDR3 is TGTGCCAGCAGCCCCCCGGCGGGTCGGGGCTACACCTTC.

This clonotype showed up many times. The gene calls are TRBV20-1 and TRBJ1-1, with D unclear. V was trimmed by 4 bases and J by 5 bases, leaving 11 bases between them. The CDR3 spans 12 residues. Germline V gives CDR1 DFQATT, CDR2 SNEGSKA (reference sequence). The CDR3 DNA reads TGCAGTGCTATCAACCTTGGGACTGAAGCTTTCTTT. This sequence encodes CSAINLGTEAFF.

This clonotype has at least ten counts. V gene TRBV3-1 combines with J gene TRBJ2-7, with 10 positions matching TRBD1. The trim removed 10 bases at V and 3 bases at J, leaving 6 bases unmatched. CDR1 and CDR2 from the germline V gene are LGHDT and YNNKEL (reference sequence). The CDR3 has 13 residues. The CDR3 loop is CAIGTGEIYEQYF. DNA for the CDR3: TGTGCCATCGGGACAGGGGAGATCTACGAGCAGTACTTC.

This clonotype has ten or more counts. The rearrangement links TRBV6-5 to TRBJ2-2, with a tentative D call TRBD2 (5 bases). Trimming took 4 bases from V and 5 from J, leaving 8 bases between them. CDR1 is MNHEY, CDR2 SVGAGI, per germline. The CDR3 totals 13 residues. The CDR3 is CASSFEGTGELFF. The CDR3 coding sequence is TGTGCCAGCAGTTTTGAGGGAACCGGGGAGCTGTTTTTT.